Following are 18 T cell receptor beta chains from one sample sequenced in a study of blood T cell repertoires in COVID-19. Assay: immunoSEQ multiplex PCR; the TCRdb copy retains only in-frame clones and omits some. This sample has about 170,000 clones; around 88% occur once, and the top ten carry 3.5% to 4%. Sequenced input: PBMCs or T cells enriched from blood (not recorded which). Source of these receptors: a woman aged 45-65 years in a cohort exposed to, infected with or recovered from COVID-19 (not recorded which).

In DNA, the CDR3 is TGCGCCAGCAGCTTTGCACAGGGGGCAGGAGAGACCCAGTACTTC. This encodes CASSFAQGAGETQYF. The chain employs TRBV5-1 and TRBJ2-5; TRBD1 matches 9 bases. This CDR3 has 15 amino acids. V lost 2 bases, J lost 4 bases, and 6 bases stayed unmatched. The germline CDR1 and CDR2 sequences are SGHRS and YFSETQ.

The chain uses TRBV28 and TRBJ2-5; TRBD2 is a possible D gene (6 bases). CDR3 length equals 13 residues. The germline CDR1 and CDR2 sequences are MDHEN and SYDVKM. Trimming removed 6 bases from V and 0 bases from J, with 8 bases in between. CDR3 in DNA: TGTGCCAGCAGGGAGGGATACCAAGAGACCCAGTACTTC. Translated, it gives CASREGYQETQYF.

The V gene is TRBV9, the J gene TRBJ2-1; 9 bases fit TRBD2. This CDR3 comprises 15 residues. Germline V gene data show CDR1 as SGDLS and CDR2 as YYNGEE. J was trimmed by 8 bases and V by 0 bases; bases with no gene match: 6. CDR3 residues: CASSVVSGGSDEQFF. The CDR3 coding sequence is TGTGCCAGCAGCGTAGTGAGCGGGGGGTCGGATGAGCAGTTCTTC.

The sample holds a few counts of this clone. The junction does not match germline at one end; this may be a read error. This chain joins TRBV28 and TRBJ1-1; D gene uncertain. The CDR3 length is 11 residues. Per the germline V gene, CDR1 is MDHEN and CDR2 is SYDVKM. Here the CDR3 reads CASLKNSEAFF. In nucleotides, the CDR3 is TGTGCCAGCCTGAAGAACTCTGAAGCTTTCTTT.

The CDR3, as DNA: TGTGCCAGCAGCCAAGTGGACAAGAACAGGGGGCTGTTTTTT. Encoded protein: CASSQVDKNRGLFF. This chain links TRBV3-1 (or the pseudogene TRBV3-2) with TRBJ2-2; 7 bases line up with TRBD1. The V and J ends lost 1 base and 13 bases, in that order; junction bases with no gene match: 9. The CDR3 consists of 14 residues. CDR1 and CDR2 (germline): LGHDT, YNNKEL (reference sequence).

V is TRBV5-5 and J is TRBJ2-3, with 14 nucleotides matching TRBD2. This CDR3 comprises 16 residues. Germline V gives CDR1 SGHKS, CDR2 YYEKEE (reference sequence). V lost 2 bases and J lost 4; bases outside the gene matches: 3. The CDR3: CASSLKTSGGADTQYF. The CDR3 coding sequence is TGTGCCAGCAGCTTAAAGACTAGCGGGGGGGCAGATACGCAGTATTTT.

The J gene is TRBJ2-7, the V gene TRBV15; a weak D match, TRBD2 (5 bases). Trimming removed 1 base at V and 3 bases at J, with 7 bases between. Germline CDR1 and CDR2: LNHNV and YYDKDF (reference sequence). This CDR3 is 13 amino acids long. The CDR3 is CATSRASIYEQYF. Written as DNA, the CDR3 is TGTGCCACCAGCAGAGCTAGCATCTACGAGCAGTACTTC. The full variable domain, completed using reference TRBV15 and TRBJ2-7, is DAMVIQNPRYQVTQFGKPVTLSCSQTLNHNVMYWYQQKSSQAPKLLFHYYDKDFNNEADTPDNFQSRRPNTSFCFLDIRSPGLGDTAMYLCATSRASIYEQYFGPGTRLTVT.

The rearrangement links TRBV3-1 (or the pseudogene TRBV3-2) to TRBJ2-7; 7 nucleotides agree with TRBD1. Losses at the gene ends were 1 base for V and 1 base for J; bases not matched to a gene: 1. The CDR3 sequence is 14 residues long. Germline assignment: CDR1 LGHDT and CDR2 YNNKEL (reference sequence). The CDR3 sequence: CASSQAGQSYEQYF. In DNA form, the CDR3 reads TGTGCCAGCAGCCAAGCGGGACAGTCCTACGAGCAGTACTTC.

The chain recombines TRBV9 with TRBJ2-2; 8 nucleotides match TRBD1. CDR1 is SGDLS and CDR2 is YYNGEE in the germline V gene. The CDR3 extends over 14 amino acids. Trimming cost V 4 bases and J 4 bases; bases outside gene matches: 3. In DNA form, the CDR3 reads TGTGCCAGCAGCACAGGGGGTGGCACCGGGGAGCTGTTTTTT. Encoded protein: CASSTGGGTGELFF.

The gene calls are TRBV20-1 and TRBJ1-2, with D maybe TRBD1 (5 bases). Trimming stripped 3 bases from V and 1 base from J, with 21 bases between. Germline V gene sequence: CDR1 DFQATT, CDR2 SNEGSKA (reference sequence). This CDR3 has 17 amino acids. CDR3 loop: CSASVSLQAPLNYGYTF. In nucleotides, the CDR3 is TGCAGTGCTAGTGTGAGCTTACAGGCCCCGCTTAACTATGGCTACACCTTC.

This rearrangement joins TRBV7-8 to TRBJ1-5; D is perhaps TRBD1 (5 bases). The CDR3 is made up of 17 amino acids. Trimming pared 5 bases from V and 2 bases from J, leaving 19 bases between. Germline assignment: CDR1 SGHVS and CDR2 FQNEAQ. CDR3 sequence (DNA): TGTGCCAGCAGCCCAGTCCGGGGGACCGTGGGCAATCAGCCCCAGCATTTT. Amino acids: CASSPVRGTVGNQPQHF.

The chain's CDR3 is CASSQDSGRAGNTIYF. In DNA form, the CDR3 reads TGTGCCAGCAGCCAAGATTCGGGGAGGGCCGGAAACACCATATATTTT. The V and J genes are TRBV14 and TRBJ1-3; D gene unclear. CDR3 length: 16 amino acids. Germline CDR1 reads SGHDN; CDR2 reads FVKESK. Trimming took off 0 bases at V and 4 bases at J, with 13 bases between the two ends.

This clone came up a few times. The chain recombines TRBV7-9 with TRBJ1-2, with a possible D match to TRBD1 (5 bases). CDR1 is SEHNR, CDR2 FQNEAQ, per germline (reference sequence). The CDR3 covers 14 residues. Trimming took off 5 bases at V and 4 bases at J, with 14 bases between the two ends. The CDR3 DNA is TGTGCCAGCAGCGGCTCCGGGACTCCCTATGGCTACACCTTC. Its translation: CASSGSGTPYGYTF.

V is TRBV5-1 and J is TRBJ2-2; 7 bases match TRBD1. The germline V gene has CDR1 SGHRS and CDR2 YFSETQ. The CDR3 has 14 residues. Trimming cost V 5 bases and J 3 bases; bases outside gene matches: 4. The CDR3: CASRFQGDTGELFF. CDR3 coding DNA: TGCGCCAGCAGATTTCAGGGGGACACCGGGGAGCTGTTTTTT.

This clone was detected a few times. V usage is TRBV5-1 and J usage is TRBJ2-1; the match to TRBD2 covers 11 bases. The CDR3 length is 16 residues. After removal of 0 bases from V and 9 bases from J, the junction contained 8 bases not matched to a gene. Germline V gene sequence: CDR1 SGHRS, CDR2 YFSETQ. The CDR3 DNA is TGCGCCAGCAGCTTGGGCTTAGCGGGAGGGCCGGCTGAGCAGTTCTTC. Encoded protein: CASSLGLAGGPAEQFF.

The chain couples TRBV19 to TRBJ2-7, with 7 positions matching TRBD1. With 1 base clipped from V and 3 bases from J, the junction kept 6 bases outside the gene matches. Germline V CDR1 and CDR2: LNHDA, SQIVND (reference sequence). The CDR3 spans 15 residues. CDR3 DNA: TGTGCCAGTAGTATAGCCACAGGGGAAGGCTACGAGCAGTACTTC. Amino acids: CASSIATGEGYEQYF.

The chain has TRBV15 and TRBJ1-2, with 10 bases aligning to TRBD1. This CDR3 comprises 15 residues. Germline V gene sequence: CDR1 LNHNV, CDR2 YYDKDF (reference sequence). Trimming removed 4 bases from V and 2 bases from J; junction bases left unmatched: 4. CDR3 region: CATSTDRGLNYGYTF. The CDR3 DNA sequence: TGTGCCACCAGCACAGACAGGGGGCTGAACTATGGCTACACCTTC.

The rearrangement joins TRBV2 to TRBJ2-2; 9 bases match TRBD1. After removal of 7 bases from V and 4 bases from J, the junction contained 7 bases not matched to a gene. CDR1 and CDR2 (germline): SNHLY, FYNNEI. The length of the CDR3 is 15 residues. DNA for the CDR3: TGTGCCAGCATGCGGGACAGGGCAGCCACCGGGGAGCTGTTTTTT. This codes for CASMRDRAATGELFF.